The source of this TCR beta chain is a study of metastatic and nonmetastatic thyroid tumors. Study background: Comparative analysis of repertoires was undertaken across blood and tumor or nodule tissue obtained from malignant and benign thyroid patients.

A few counts support this clone. This may arise from a read error, as a much more abundant clone is one base away. The sample carries other DNA sequences with the same CDR3. CDR3 size: 13 residues. Germline CDR1 SNHLY, CDR2 FYNNEI. TCRdb re-called clones via MiXCR from the PCR reads. The data hold about 21,000 clones, with around 16% observed a single time. All patients were untreated before thyroid surgery. Sequencing input: blood. This sequence joins TRBV2 and TRBJ2-5; D may be TRBD2 (6 bases). The sequence came from a male donor with papillary thyroid cancer or a benign thyroid nodule (not recorded which). Some clones in this sample may be carry-over from other donors' samples. The CDR3 DNA is TGTGCCAGCATGCCCACTAGCCAAGAGGCCCAGTACTTC. This codes for CASMPTSQEAQYF.